A single sample gave rise to the 28 T cell receptor beta chains below, sequenced in a study of identical twins (dated by TCRdb to the mid-2010s). To prepare the library, 5' RACE was applied. TCRdb records Illumina HiSeq 2000 as the sequencer. TCRdb ran its own pipeline on the public reads, namely fastp trimming at Q25 and MiXCR clone calling, and kept in-frame beta chains. Rows with one shared CDR3 protein collapse into an entry with the most common genes and DNA. This sample gives around 960,000 distinct CDR3 sequences in total; around 12% of them show up just once. Together, the top ten hold about 1.5% of the sample. This sample also appeared in a second study, on yellow fever vaccine responses in identical twins.

Sequenced input: PBMCs. The source is a woman aged 18 to 35 in good health.

This clonotype was observed at least ten times. V gene TRBV12-3 or TRBV12-4 combines with J gene TRBJ1-1; no clear D gene. Trimming shortened V by 5 bases and J by 1 base, and 8 bases separated the two germline ends. The CDR3 has 13 residues. The CDR3 spells CASSTDENTEAFF. The CDR3 nucleotides read TGTGCCAGCAGTACCGATGAGAACACTGAAGCTTTCTTT.

A few counts support this clonotype. The J gene is TRBJ2-7, the V gene TRBV18; D is possibly TRBD1 (6 bases). V was trimmed by 6 bases and J by 4 bases, leaving 13 bases between them. The CDR3 has 13 residues. Germline-derived CDR1 and CDR2 are KGHSH and LQKENI. For the CDR3, the DNA is TGTGCCAGCTCGGAACAGGGTCTTTACGAGCAGTACGTC. Protein sequence: CASSEQGLYEQYV.

The rearrangement uses TRBV20-1 and TRBJ1-5; 8 bases fit TRBD1. The CDR3 has 16 amino acids. CDR1 is DFQATT and CDR2 is SNEGSKA in the germline V gene (reference sequence). V lost 5 bases, J lost 1 base, and 10 bases stayed unmatched. As DNA, the CDR3 is TGCAGTGCTCAACTTACAGGGGGACCCAGCAATCAGCCCCAGCATTTT. It codes for CSAQLTGGPSNQPQHF.

The gene calls are TRBV3-1 and TRBJ2-2; 9 bases agree with TRBD1. Trimming at V came to 2 bases and at J to 8 bases, leaving 3 bases not matched to a gene. Germline assignment: CDR1 LGHDT and CDR2 YNNKEL (reference sequence). The CDR3 contains 14 residues. The CDR3: CASSQPGTGGELFF. In DNA form, the CDR3 reads TGTGCCAGCAGCCAACCCGGGACAGGGGGGGAGCTGTTTTTT.

This clonotype was picked up a small number of times. The rearrangement joins TRBV29-1 to TRBJ1-2; D not resolved. Germline lookup yields CDR1 SQVTM and CDR2 ANQGSEA. The ends were cut back, 5 bases at V and 8 bases at J, with 15 bases in the middle. The CDR3 is 12 residues long. CDR3 DNA sequence: TGCAGCGTTCGTAGCGGAGTAGAAGGCTACACCTTC. It specifies CSVRSGVEGYTF.

The chain joins TRBV20-1 to TRBJ1-1, with 8 nucleotides matching TRBD1. The CDR3 contains 13 residues. Germline CDR1 and CDR2: DFQATT and SNEGSKA (reference sequence). Trimming took 5 bases from V and 5 from J; bases not matched to a gene: 7. CDR3: CSAQGALRTEAFF. CDR3 DNA: TGCAGTGCTCAGGGGGCCCTGAGAACTGAAGCTTTCTTT.

The CDR3 nucleotides are TGTGCCAGCAGTCCTTTGACAAACTACCAAGAGACCCAGTACTTC. This translates into CASSPLTNYQETQYF. The chain couples TRBV28 to TRBJ2-5; no clear D gene. V lost 5 bases and J lost 0, with 13 bases in between. The CDR3 spans 15 residues. Germline V gene data show CDR1 as MDHEN and CDR2 as SYDVKM.

V is TRBV2 and J is TRBJ2-1, with D possibly called TRBD1 or TRBD2 (6 bases each). The germline V gene encodes CDR1 SNHLY and CDR2 FYNNEI. Trimming took off 5 bases at V and 0 bases at J, with 14 bases between the two ends. CDR3 length equals 16 residues. Here the CDR3 reads CASSSWRGVSYNEQFF. As DNA, the CDR3 is TGTGCCAGCAGTAGCTGGAGGGGGGTCTCCTACAATGAGCAGTTCTTC.

The J gene is TRBJ1-5, the V gene TRBV6-5; D gene unclear. The germline V gene encodes CDR1 MNHEY and CDR2 SVGAGI. Between the trimmed V and J ends, which lost 4 bases and 9 bases, there was a span of 10 bases. The CDR3 has 12 amino acids. CDR3 sequence: CASSSLNGPQHF. The CDR3 bases are TGTGCCAGCAGTTCACTGAATGGGCCCCAGCATTTT.

The chain has TRBV3-1 and TRBJ2-7; D unresolved. CDR3 length: 17 residues. The V and J ends lost 0 bases and 3 bases respectively, with 18 bases between them. Looked up from germline, CDR1 is LGHDT and CDR2 is YNNKEL (reference sequence). The CDR3 loop reads CASSQDPRLGLDYEQYF. DNA for the CDR3: TGTGCCAGCAGCCAAGATCCGAGACTGGGATTGGACTACGAGCAGTACTTC.

This chain joins TRBV7-9 and TRBJ2-1, with 11 nucleotides matching TRBD2. Germline CDR1 reads SEHNR; CDR2 reads FQNEAQ (reference sequence). V trimming: 5 bases; J trimming: 7 bases; junction bases outside the gene matches: 10. This CDR3 spans 16 amino acids. The CDR3: CASSVRNSGGANEQFF. The CDR3 region has the DNA TGTGCCAGCAGCGTAAGAAATAGCGGGGGGGCAAATGAGCAGTTCTTC.

J is TRBJ2-5 and V is TRBV4-1; 7 nucleotides align to TRBD2. Losses at the gene ends were 3 bases for V and 4 bases for J; bases not matched to a gene: 8. In germline, CDR1 is MGHRA, CDR2 YSYEKL. CDR3 length equals 15 residues. CDR3 protein: CASSQSGGGPETQYF. For the CDR3, the DNA is TGCGCCAGCAGCCAGTCGGGCGGGGGTCCAGAGACCCAGTACTTC.

This clonotype was found once. The V and J genes are TRBV4-1 and TRBJ2-5, with TRBD2 matching 9 bases. Trimming at V came to 1 base and at J to 9 bases, leaving 9 bases not matched to a gene. The germline V gene encodes CDR1 MGHRA and CDR2 YSYEKL. The length of the CDR3 is 15 residues. The CDR3 here is CASSQVGGGVGSQYF. As DNA, the CDR3 is TGCGCCAGCAGCCAAGTAGGCGGGGGGGTTGGGTCCCAGTACTTC.

The chain carries TRBV28 and TRBJ2-7; 7 bases match TRBD1. The CDR3 loop spans 14 amino acids. Germline V lookup: CDR1 MDHEN, CDR2 SYDVKM. V was clipped by 3 bases and J by 4 bases; unmatched bases: 6. CDR3 in amino acids: CASSFPGQTYEQYV. The CDR3 nucleotides are TGTGCCAGCAGTTTTCCGGGACAGACATACGAGCAGTACGTC.

The chain combines TRBV9 with TRBJ2-5; TRBD2 matches 10 bases. Germline V gives CDR1 SGDLS, CDR2 YYNGEE. The CDR3 length is 16 residues. J was trimmed by 5 bases and V by 0 bases; bases with no gene match: 7. CDR3 nucleotide sequence: TGTGCCAGCAGCGTAGATCCTAGCGGGGGTGGTGAGACCCAGTACTTC. Translated, it gives CASSVDPSGGGETQYF.

This clonotype was detected ten times or more. The chain employs TRBV4-2 and TRBJ1-1, with TRBD1 as a possible D gene (6 bases). From germline, CDR1 is LGHNA and CDR2 YNFKEQ. Between the trimmed V and J ends, which lost 1 base and 1 base, there was a span of 10 bases. The CDR3 contains 15 residues. This CDR3 reads CASSQVETGNTEAFF. DNA of the CDR3: TGTGCCAGCAGCCAAGTCGAGACAGGGAACACTGAAGCTTTCTTT.

In this sample, this clonotype turned up a few times. The V call is TRBV29-1, the J call TRBJ2-7; D is possibly TRBD1 (6 bases). The CDR3 sequence is 13 residues long. The germline V gene has CDR1 SQVTM and CDR2 ANQGSEA. V lost 7 bases and J lost 5, with 18 bases in between. The CDR3 loop reads CSADQGNGDEQYF. The DNA of the CDR3 is TGCAGCGCAGACCAGGGGAATGGGGACGAGCAGTACTTC.

This clonotype was recorded a few times. This chain links TRBV12-5 with TRBJ1-4; D is perhaps TRBD1 (5 bases). With 3 bases removed from V and 8 bases from J, the gap between germline ends came to 13 bases. This CDR3 has 14 amino acids. CDR1 LGHNT and CDR2 FRNRAP come from the germline V gene. CDR3 nucleotide sequence: TGTGCTAGTGGTTTCCAAGGGGTGAGGGAAAAACTGTTTTTT. This encodes CASGFQGVREKLFF.

This clonotype was detected ten times or more. V and J are TRBV28 and TRBJ2-5; a possible D gene is TRBD1 (5 bases). Germline CDR1 and CDR2: MDHEN and SYDVKM. This CDR3 spans 13 amino acids. Trimming shortened V by 3 bases and J by 3 bases, and 8 bases separated the two germline ends. The CDR3 coding sequence is TGTGCCAGCAGTTTGGGCAGGGAAGAGACCCAGTACTTC. It specifies CASSLGREETQYF.

The rearrangement joins TRBV12-3 or TRBV12-4 to TRBJ2-6; 10 bases map to TRBD1. CDR3 length equals 19 residues. Trimming took 7 bases from V and 2 from J; bases not matched to a gene: 14. The CDR3 sequence is CASTRSPGQGITGANVLTF. CDR3 sequence (DNA): TGTGCCAGCACCCGCTCCCCGGGACAGGGGATCACTGGGGCCAACGTCCTGACTTTC.

The chain combines TRBV7-9 with TRBJ1-4; TRBD1 is a possible D gene (6 bases). Trimming stripped 1 base from V and 5 bases from J, with 11 bases between. Germline V gene lookup returns CDR1 SEHNR and CDR2 FQNEAQ (reference sequence). This CDR3 spans 15 amino acids. The CDR3 loop reads CASSLVGGANEKLFF. The CDR3 nucleotides are TGTGCCAGCAGCTTAGTCGGGGGCGCGAATGAAAAACTGTTTTTT.

This clonotype was recorded at least ten times. The rearrangement links TRBV5-1 to TRBJ2-1; no firm D call. V shed 4 bases and J shed 3 bases, with 14 bases lying between them. Germline CDR1 SGHRS, CDR2 YFSETQ. The CDR3 contains 15 residues. Here the CDR3 reads CASSVQNNGYNEQFF. Written as DNA, the CDR3 is TGCGCCAGCAGCGTACAAAATAACGGCTACAATGAGCAGTTCTTC.

This chain joins TRBV5-1 and TRBJ2-7, with 7 bases aligning to TRBD1. The germline V gene has CDR1 SGHRS and CDR2 YFSETQ. The CDR3 loop spans 17 amino acids. V lost 0 bases, J lost 6 bases, and 15 bases stayed unmatched. The CDR3 region is CASSLEGGGAAHSEQYF. The CDR3 DNA follows: TGCGCCAGCAGCTTGGAAGGGGGCGGTGCGGCCCACTCCGAGCAGTACTTC.

This clonotype was detected only a few times. The gene calls are TRBV25-1 and TRBJ2-1; the D is unclear. The CDR3 has 13 amino acids. Between the trimmed V and J ends, which lost 4 bases and 5 bases, there was a span of 9 bases. Germline V gene lookup returns CDR1 MGHDK and CDR2 SYGVNS. The CDR3 nucleotides are TGTGCCAGCAGTGCGACCGGACACAATGAGCAGTTCTTC. Protein product: CASSATGHNEQFF. Combining the CDR3 with reference TRBV25-1 and TRBJ2-1 gives the whole variable domain EADIYQTPRYLVIGTGKKITLECSQTMGHDKMYWYQQDPGMELHLIHYSYGVNSTEKGDLSSESTVSRIRTEHFPLTLESARPSHTSQYLCASSATGHNEQFFGPGTRLTVL.

The chain couples TRBV18 to TRBJ2-2, with D hard to call. Germline V gene data show CDR1 as KGHSH and CDR2 as LQKENI. The ends were cut back, 0 bases at V and 0 bases at J, with 5 bases in the middle. The CDR3 contains 15 residues. CDR3: CASSPPGANTGELFF. The DNA of the CDR3 is TGTGCCAGCTCACCACCTGGGGCGAACACCGGGGAGCTGTTTTTT. Complete variable domain (other parts from reference TRBV18 and TRBJ2-2): NAGVMQNPRHLVRRRGQEARLRCSPMKGHSHVYWYRQLPEEGLKFMVYLQKENIIDESGMPKERFSAEFPKEGPSILRIQQVVRGDSAAYFCASSPPGANTGELFFGEGSRLTVL.

This clonotype was picked up a small number of times. The chain employs TRBV4-1 and TRBJ2-1; 8 bases match TRBD2. The CDR3 covers 17 residues. V lost 0 bases and J lost 6; bases outside the gene matches: 10. The germline V gene encodes CDR1 MGHRA and CDR2 YSYEKL. CDR3 protein: CASSQDEREGQVNEQFF. The CDR3 nucleotides are TGCGCCAGCAGCCAAGATGAACGGGAGGGCCAGGTCAATGAGCAGTTCTTC.

The chain is built from TRBV6-6 and TRBJ2-1; D remains unclear. The length of the CDR3 is 12 residues. V shed 4 bases and J shed 10 bases, with 11 bases lying between them. Looked up from germline, CDR1 is MNHNY and CDR2 is SVGAGI (reference sequence). The CDR3: CASSSSVREQFF. In DNA form, the CDR3 reads TGTGCCAGCAGTTCCAGCGTAAGGGAGCAGTTCTTC.

The J gene is TRBJ1-1, the V gene TRBV6-1; D call uncertain. The germline V and J ends were trimmed by 6 bases and 2 bases, with 13 bases remaining between them. The CDR3 sequence is 14 residues long. Germline loops: CDR1 MNHNS, CDR2 SASEGT. The CDR3 DNA sequence: TGTGCCAGCAGCCCTGGCGGCTTTAACACTGAAGCTTTCTTT. It encodes CASSPGGFNTEAFF.